This T cell receptor (beta chain) was identified in a study of cytotoxic CD8 clonotypes in ibrutinib-treated CLL. Study summary: For this cohort, patients were ten to twelve relapsed/refractory and around 15 treatment-naive, while fewer than 18 were IGHV unmutated.

Target depth was 1 in 200,000 to 1 in 1 million T cells, about 10x per clonotype. Sequencing was performed with immunoSEQ multiplex PCR; in TCRdb, only in-frame clones are kept and a portion is missing. Among 150,000 to 200,000 clones, roughly 80% were seen once, and the ten largest hold 4.6%. General study results and limits: Clonality, elevated at ibrutinib response, dropped back toward baseline at progression.

CDR3 length: 15 residues. Per the germline V gene, CDR1 is GTSNPN and CDR2 is SVGIG (reference sequence). The V and J ends lost 0 bases and 5 bases, in that order; junction bases with no gene match: 8. Comment on this clone: The antigen is unknown.

This TCR was recovered from a human donor with chronic lymphocytic leukemia. The sequencing used PBMCs, collected after 24 months of ibrutinib treatment. This chain uses TRBV30 with TRBJ2-5; 8 bases align to TRBD2. The CDR3 sequence: CAWSVYSGTGETQYF. The CDR3 DNA sequence: TGTGCCTGGAGTGTTTATAGCGGGACGGGGGAGACCCAGTACTTC.